This T cell receptor (beta chain) was sequenced for a study of T-cell reconstitution after alpha-beta-depleted transplantation in children. As for this clonotype: Its antigen is not known.

For TCRbeta, the library was prepared with unique molecular identifiers. TCRdb passed the PCR reads through MiXCR, listing each CDR3 protein once. The repertoire has approximately 80,000 distinct CDR3 sequences, 11% to 15% of them found once; the top ten carry 25% to 30%. The CDR3 covers 15 residues. The ends were cut back, 5 bases at V and 7 bases at J, with 18 bases in the middle. Study results and caveats: Two months or so post-transplant, alpha-beta T cells reportedly derived from several hundred expanded graft clones. Surviving thymic progenitors and recipient T cells were the source of high TCRbeta diversity at day 60 in some patients. Newly made T cells mostly supplied T-cell counts and diversity one year after transplant.

The TCR comes from a male patient aged 2 to 10 who had a stem cell transplant for acute lymphoblastic leukemia, so the T cells may come from the graft donor. The starting material was PBMCs, mostly from graft donor cells, obtained 180 days after TCRalphabeta/CD19-depleted stem cell transplant. The V gene is TRBV12-3 or TRBV12-4, the J gene TRBJ1-5; a weak D match, TRBD1 (5 bases). The CDR3 nucleotides read TGTGCCAGCAGTCCACGTGCGGGGCGAAGCCAGCCCCAGCATTTT. It specifies CASSPRAGRSQPQHF.